This T cell receptor (beta chain) was sequenced during a study of blood T cell repertoires in COVID-19. Study-level background: Material from acute and convalescent COVID-19 was sourced from the United States, Italy and Spain.

In the original workflow: Estimation of nucleated cell counts was performed using reference gene primer amplification. The method was immunoSEQ multiplex PCR; TCRdb's version includes in-frame clones alone and lacks a portion of them. V and J calls and clone size are those listed in that table; D and trimming were worked out from the DNA. The profile covers some 220,000 clones, with about 88% appearing a single time and around 2.6% taken by the ten largest. CDR3 size: 15 residues. Between the trimmed V and J ends, which lost 1 base and 6 bases, there was a span of 13 bases. Germline V gene data show CDR1 as MGHRA and CDR2 as YSYEKL. Participants' reported clinical history set cohort assignment.

Material for sequencing was PBMCs or T cells enriched from blood (not recorded which). This chain joins TRBV4-1 and TRBJ2-1, with a tentative D call TRBD1 (5 bases). This clonotype originated in a woman younger than 45 who had recovered from COVID-19. CDR3 in amino acids: CASSQVLAGPNEQFF. The CDR3 DNA sequence: TGCGCCAGCAGCCAAGTATTGGCAGGGCCCAATGAGCAGTTCTTC.